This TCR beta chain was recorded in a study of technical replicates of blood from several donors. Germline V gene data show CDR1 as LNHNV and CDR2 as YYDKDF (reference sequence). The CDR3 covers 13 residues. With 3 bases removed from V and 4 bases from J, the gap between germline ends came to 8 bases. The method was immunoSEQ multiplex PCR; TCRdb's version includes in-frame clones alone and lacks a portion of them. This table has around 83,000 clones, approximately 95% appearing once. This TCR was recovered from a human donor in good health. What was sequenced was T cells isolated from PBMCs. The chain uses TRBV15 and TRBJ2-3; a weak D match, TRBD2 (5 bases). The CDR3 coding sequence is TGTGCCACCAGCAGGGGGAGCCCAGATACGCAGTATTTT. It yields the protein CATSRGSPDTQYF.